Listed here are 5 T cell receptor beta chains from one sample, sequenced in a study of T cell responses to AZD1222 COVID-19 vaccine. Generated by immunoSEQ multiplex PCR, the TCRdb table keeps only in-frame clones and is missing some. The repertoire holds around 140,000 clones, approximately 92% seen once, with about 1.5% in the top ten. Source: peripheral blood, taken on day 0 of AZD1222 vaccination. Receptors originate from an adult in good health.

The V gene is TRBV18, the J gene TRBJ2-1; 10 bases line up with TRBD2. The CDR3 loop spans 15 amino acids. The germline V gene encodes CDR1 KGHSH and CDR2 LQKENI. V trimming: 3 bases; J trimming: 5 bases; junction bases outside the gene matches: 4. The CDR3 bases are TGTGCCAGCTCACCGCTAGCGGGAGTCCACAATGAGCAGTTCTTC. This sequence encodes CASSPLAGVHNEQFF. The full variable domain, with the rest looked up from reference TRBV18 and TRBJ2-1, is NAGVMQNPRHLVRRRGQEARLRCSPMKGHSHVYWYRQLPEEGLKFMVYLQKENIIDESGMPKERFSAEFPKEGPSILRIQQVVRGDSAAYFCASSPLAGVHNEQFFGPGTRLTVL.

The V call is TRBV2, the J call TRBJ2-7, with 8 nucleotides matching TRBD1. V dropped 4 bases and J dropped 0; count of bases not matched to a gene: 5. The germline V gene has CDR1 SNHLY and CDR2 FYNNEI. The CDR3 spans 15 residues. The CDR3 loop is CASSARTGTSYEQYF. As DNA, the CDR3 is TGTGCCAGCAGTGCTAGGACAGGGACCTCCTACGAGCAGTACTTC.

This sequence joins TRBV12-3 or TRBV12-4 and TRBJ1-2; 7 bases align to TRBD1. With 5 bases clipped from V and 5 bases from J, the junction kept 5 bases outside the gene matches. The CDR3 spans 13 residues. CDR3 protein: CASSPGTAYGYTF. CDR3 DNA: TGTGCCAGCAGTCCTGGGACAGCTTATGGCTACACCTTC.

This clone was detected only once. The V gene is TRBV7-8, the J gene TRBJ1-1; no clear D gene. Looked up from germline, CDR1 is SGHVS and CDR2 is FQNEAQ. The CDR3 consists of 15 residues. Deletions cut 5 bases from V and 5 bases from J, with 18 bases between. The CDR3 region has the DNA TGTGCCAGCAGCCCCGCCGAAGGTCTCACGACTGAAGCTTTCTTT. It translates to CASSPAEGLTTEAFF.

The chain links TRBV28 to TRBJ2-7; no definite D call. The ends were cut back, 3 bases at V and 0 bases at J, with 6 bases in the middle. The CDR3 sequence is 13 residues long. Per germline, CDR1 MDHEN and CDR2 SYDVKM. CDR3 nucleotides: TGTGCCAGCAGTTTTCCCACCTCCTACGAGCAGTACTTC. It is translated as CASSFPTSYEQYF.